These T cell receptor beta chains were read from a single sample in a study of post-analysis software for immune sequencing data. MiXCR was run by TCRdb on the PCR reads, yielding one entry per CDR3 protein. The table shows about 540,000 distinct CDR3 sequences, with 34% occurring only once. Source material: blood. The receptors shown here come from a girl aged 2-17 years with multiple sclerosis. Each CDR3 is given with its conserved first and last residue. Each record gives: V gene, J gene, D gene, clone size, CDR3 protein, CDR3 DNA. A D gene is named only where the DNA matches it firmly. For some rows the clone size is stated as once, few or many, or as a class when expanded; others skip it.

TRBV7-2	TRBJ1-3	-	-	CASSLEATYSGNTIYF	TGTGCCAGCAGCTTAGAAGCTACCTACTCTGGAAACACCATATATTTT
TRBV20-1	TRBJ1-1	-	-	CSASQGLMNTEAFF	TGCAGTGCTAGCCAGGGTTTAATGAACACTGAAGCTTTCTTT
TRBV21-1	TRBJ2-1	-	many	CASSKGRDEQFF	TGTGCCAGCAGCAAAGGCAGGGATGAGCAGTTCTTC
TRBV10-1	TRBJ2-1	-	-	CASSESTTLGANGNEQVF	TGCGCCAGCAGTGAGTCTACGACCCTTGGGGCAAATGGCAATGAGCAGGTCTTC
TRBV4-1	TRBJ1-6	TRBD1	-	CASSQVAQGRSPLHF	TGCGCCAGCAGCCAAGTGGCACAGGGGAGGTCACCCCTCCACTTT
TRBV6-5	TRBJ1-2	-	few	CASSSPGLSGYTF	TGTGCCAGCAGTTCCCCCGGGCTCTCTGGCTACACCTTC
TRBV7-2	TRBJ2-3	-	few	CASSLRTPSTDTQYF	TGTGCCAGCAGCTTAAGGACCCCTAGCACAGATACGCAGTATTTT
TRBV11-2	TRBJ2-3	-	-	CASSSGRPPPRDTQYF	TGTGCCAGCAGCTCGGGAAGGCCGCCGCCCCGGGATACGCAGTATTTT
TRBV11-2	TRBJ1-2	-	many	CASSPQGLYGYTF	TGTGCCAGCAGCCCCCAGGGACTATATGGCTACACCTTC
TRBV20-1	TRBJ2-5	TRBD2	-	CSARRLAGGSQETQYF	TGCAGTGCTAGAAGACTAGCGGGGGGGAGCCAAGAGACCCAGTACTTC
TRBV9	TRBJ2-1	TRBD2	-	CASNTGGPYNEQFF	TGTGCCAGCAACACGGGGGGACCCTACAATGAGCAGTTCTTC
TRBV4-1	TRBJ1-6	TRBD1	few	CASSQVPTQGAGSPLHF	TGCGCCAGCAGCCAAGTCCCCACCCAGGGGGCCGGATCACCCCTCCACTTT
TRBV3-1	TRBJ2-2	-	-	CASSQDPPAGWNTGELFF	TGTGCCAGCAGCCAAGATCCCCCGGCCGGCTGGAACACCGGGGAGCTGTTTTTT
TRBV4-1	TRBJ2-1	-	-	CASSQLGTLRNEQFF	TGCGCCAGCAGCCAACTCGGGACGTTAAGGAATGAGCAGTTCTTC
TRBV14	TRBJ1-6	-	-	CASNKVDSPLHF	TGTGCCAGTAATAAGGTAGATTCACCCCTCCACTTT
TRBV29-1	TRBJ1-1	TRBD1	few	CSVENRGNTEAFF	TGCAGCGTTGAGAACAGGGGGAACACTGAAGCTTTCTTT
TRBV28	TRBJ2-5	TRBD2	few	CASSPSGGRGETQYF	TGTGCCAGCAGCCCTTCGGGAGGAAGGGGAGAGACCCAGTACTTC
TRBV6-6	TRBJ2-7	-	few	CASSYGQGGAEQYF	TGTGCCAGCAGTTACGGGCAGGGGGGGGCCGAGCAGTACTTC
TRBV2	TRBJ2-5	TRBD2	-	CANSDEAGFQETQYF	TGTGCCAACAGTGATGAAGCGGGGTTCCAAGAGACCCAGTACTTC
TRBV9	TRBJ2-7	-	-	CASSVEPSDSEYEQYF	TGTGCCAGCAGCGTAGAGCCATCAGACAGTGAATACGAGCAGTACTTC
TRBV10-3	TRBJ2-2	TRBD1	few	CAIRGQGRNTGELFF	TGTGCCATCAGAGGACAGGGGAGAAACACCGGGGAGCTGTTTTTT
TRBV7-2	TRBJ2-2	-	-	CASSTRGPEGGELFF	TGTGCCAGCAGCACCCGGGGCCCGGAGGGCGGGGAGCTGTTTTTT
TRBV20-1	TRBJ1-2	TRBD1	-	CSAWTGVVGYTF	TGCAGTGCTTGGACAGGGGTGGTTGGCTACACCTTC
TRBV28	TRBJ2-5	-	-	CASSLGWPKTQYF	TGTGCCAGCAGTTTAGGTTGGCCGAAGACCCAGTACTTC
TRBV28	TRBJ1-1	TRBD1	-	CASSLQGPAFF	TGTGCCAGCAGTCTACAGGGGCCAGCTTTCTTT
TRBV5-3	TRBJ1-5	-	-	CARSLVSLNQPQHF	TGTGCCAGAAGCTTGGTGAGCCTTAATCAGCCCCAGCATTTT
TRBV20-1	TRBJ2-7	-	-	CSAGRQLSYEQYF	TGCAGTGCCGGCCGACAGCTCTCCTACGAGCAGTACTTC
TRBV7-2	TRBJ2-1	-	once	CASSLFGGGPPYNEQFF	TGTGCCAGCAGCTTATTTGGGGGGGGGCCCCCCTACAATGAGCAGTTCTTC
TRBV10-3	TRBJ2-1	TRBD2	-	CAISEGTSGNNEQFF	TGTGCCATCAGTGAGGGGACTAGCGGAAACAATGAGCAGTTCTTC
TRBV6-5	TRBJ2-7	-	few	CASSVGESYEQYF	TGTGCCAGCAGTGTAGGAGAGTCCTACGAGCAGTACTTC
TRBV4-1	TRBJ1-5	TRBD1	few	CASSQEQGLSQPQHF	TGCGCCAGCAGCCAAGAACAGGGGCTGAGTCAGCCCCAGCATTTT
TRBV20-1	TRBJ2-3	-	-	CSASHGVESGGTQYF	TGCAGTGCTAGTCATGGTGTAGAATCCGGAGGTACGCAGTATTTT
TRBV6-1	TRBJ2-7	-	few	CASRAPGLYYEQYF	TGTGCCAGCAGGGCACCGGGACTCTACTACGAGCAGTACTTC
TRBV5-1	TRBJ2-3	TRBD2	-	CASSYRAAGSTDTQYF	TGCGCCAGCAGCTACCGAGCAGCGGGGAGCACAGATACGCAGTATTTT
TRBV7-7	TRBJ2-5	-	-	CASSWGGLSSETQYF	TGTGCTAGCAGCTGGGGGGGCCTCTCTAGCGAGACCCAGTACTTC
TRBV7-3	TRBJ1-5	-	few	CATPRGVSNQPQHF	TGTGCCACCCCTAGGGGGGTGAGCAATCAGCCCCAGCATTTT
TRBV9	TRBJ2-5	-	-	CASSARISGETQYF	TGTGCCAGCAGCGCCCGAATCAGCGGAGAGACCCAGTACTTC
TRBV3-1	TRBJ1-5	TRBD1	once	CANSQEGGLPQHF	TGTGCCAACAGCCAAGAAGGGGGCCTGCCCCAGCATTTT
TRBV20-1	TRBJ1-2	-	-	CSASPGYYGYTF	TGCAGTGCTAGCCCAGGGTACTATGGCTACACCTTC
TRBV12-3/TRBV12-4	TRBJ2-4	-	-	CASSLSGVKIQYF	TGTGCCAGCAGTTTAAGTGGCGTAAAGATTCAGTACTTC
TRBV5-1	TRBJ2-7	-	-	CASSWDQQGGEQYF	TGCGCCAGCAGCTGGGACCAACAGGGTGGTGAGCAGTACTTC
TRBV5-1	TRBJ1-1	-	few	CASSLKAGNTEAFF	TGCGCCAGCAGCTTGAAGGCAGGGAACACTGAAGCTTTCTTT
TRBV6-5	TRBJ1-2	-	-	CASSYDRGRLGYTF	TGTGCCAGCAGTTATGACCGGGGGCGCCTTGGCTACACCTTC
TRBV20-1	TRBJ1-2	TRBD1	-	CSARPGTGGDYGYTF	TGCAGTGCTAGGCCCGGGACAGGGGGCGACTATGGCTACACCTTC
TRBV29-1	TRBJ2-5	-	few	CSVLVGEGTQYF	TGCAGCGTCCTGGTAGGAGAGGGGACCCAGTACTTC
TRBV7-8	TRBJ2-1	TRBD2	-	CASSLVLAASSYNEQFF	TGTGCCAGCAGCTTAGTCCTAGCGGCCAGCTCCTACAATGAGCAGTTCTTC
TRBV3-1	TRBJ2-3	-	few	CASSQDGRDTQYF	TGTGCCAGCAGCCAAGATGGAAGGGACACGCAGTATTTT
TRBV25-1	TRBJ2-7	TRBD1	-	CASTSWGQGVYEQYF	TGTGCCAGCACCTCTTGGGGACAGGGTGTGTACGAGCAGTACTTC
TRBV20-1	TRBJ1-5	-	few	CSARLGGDQPQHF	TGCAGTGCTAGACTGGGGGGCGATCAGCCCCAGCATTTT
TRBV7-9	TRBJ2-5	TRBD1	-	CANSTWDREENQYF	TGTGCCAACAGCACGTGGGACAGGGAGGAGAACCAGTACTTC
TRBV6-1	TRBJ2-2	-	-	CASLTFWELFF	TGTGCCAGCCTCACGTTCTGGGAGCTGTTTTTT
TRBV7-9	TRBJ1-2	TRBD1	many	CASSWDRYNYGYTF	TGTGCCAGCAGCTGGGACAGGTACAACTATGGCTACACCTTC
TRBV6-6	TRBJ2-5	-	few	CASMSGPQETQYF	TGTGCCAGCATGAGCGGCCCCCAAGAGACCCAGTACTTC
TRBV24-1	TRBJ2-1	TRBD2	few	CATSVFRGGTYNEQFF	TGTGCCACCAGTGTCTTCCGCGGGGGAACCTACAATGAGCAGTTCTTC
TRBV20-1	TRBJ2-3	TRBD2	few	CSARDGTSGGGTDTQYF	TGCAGTGCTAGAGATGGGACTAGCGGGGGTGGCACAGATACGCAGTATTTT